This T cell receptor (beta chain) was sequenced during a study of T cells after yellow fever vaccination. This clonotype appeared once. The germline V gene encodes CDR1 SGHDT and CDR2 YYEEEE. Trimming took 4 bases from V and 2 from J; bases not matched to a gene: 4. This CDR3 comprises 16 residues. Making TCR cDNA involved 5'RACE template switching, which added UMIs and a universal primer site. MiXCR, run by TCRdb on the 5' RACE reads, gives a single entry per CDR3 protein. This table holds about 550,000 distinct CDR3 sequences, under 25% found once. The sample consisted of PBMCs, taken 15 days after the yellow fever booster vaccination. The chain combines TRBV5-6 with TRBJ2-3, with 13 bases identical to TRBD2. This clonotype was obtained from a man aged 25 to 40 who received the YFV17D yellow fever vaccine. The CDR3 DNA follows: TGTGCCAGCAGCAGGGGACTAGCGGGGCCCACAGATACGCAGTATTTT. This translates into CASSRGLAGPTDTQYF.